The 15 T cell receptor beta chains presented below share a single source sample, sequenced in a study of regulatory T cells in long-lasting Graves disease. Libraries of TCR beta came from iRepertoire HTBI primers plus Arm-PCR of CDR3 regions. TCRdb processed the multiplex PCR reads anew with MiXCR; each CDR3 protein has one entry. This table has approximately 360,000 distinct CDR3 sequences, 12% appearing once. Regarding time point: newly diagnosed GD, antithyroid drugs for less than 3 months. Scientists built the TCR library using RNA that was extracted from PBMCs. The same data also went into a second study, on T cells in Graves' hyperthyroidism and ophthalmopathy.

Sequenced here: peripheral blood mononuclear cells (PBMCs), sampled at new diagnosis, from a patient treated with antithyroid drugs. These receptors all stem from a woman younger than 30 with Graves disease.

This clonotype was seen many times. The V and J genes are TRBV2 and TRBJ1-5; no clear D. V lost 6 bases to trimming and J lost 2 bases, with 14 bases between them. There are 15 residues in the CDR3. CDR1 and CDR2 from the germline V gene are SNHLY and FYNNEI. CDR3 DNA: TGTGCCAGCAGGTTCGGAGCTTACCGCAATCAGCCCCAGCATTTT. This translates into CASRFGAYRNQPQHF.

The sample holds many counts of this clonotype. J is TRBJ1-4 and V is TRBV6-1; no firm D call. The V gene's germline CDR1 is MNHNS and CDR2 SASEGT. The CDR3 runs 15 residues. V lost 11 bases to trimming and J lost 2 bases, with 18 bases between them. CDR3 loop: CAVGNLKSTNEKLFF. Written as DNA, the CDR3 is TGTGCCGTGGGCAACTTAAAGTCGACTAATGAAAAACTGTTTTTT.

This clonotype showed up many times. V is TRBV6-1 and J is TRBJ2-3; D is possibly TRBD1 or TRBD2 (5 bases each). V dropped 8 bases and J dropped 1 base, with 19 bases sitting between them. This CDR3 is built from 16 residues. Germline V lookup: CDR1 MNHNS, CDR2 SASEGT. The DNA of the CDR3 is TGTGCCAGCGGCGACTCCTGGGGGATCGGCACAGATACGCAGTATTTT. Its translation: CASGDSWGIGTDTQYF.

In this sample, this clonotype turned up many times. The CDR3 here is CSARDGLGAKNIQYF. The CDR3 DNA reads as TGCAGTGCTAGAGACGGACTAGGTGCCAAAAACATTCAGTACTTC. V is TRBV20-1 and J is TRBJ2-4; 7 bases line up with TRBD2. Per the germline V gene, CDR1 is DFQATT and CDR2 is SNEGSKA (reference sequence). Germline trimming cut 0 bases from V and 1 base from J; bases unmatched to any gene: 3. This CDR3 is built from 15 residues.

The chain uses TRBV20-1 and TRBJ2-1, with TRBD2 matching 9 bases. CDR1 is DFQATT and CDR2 is SNEGSKA in the germline V gene (reference sequence). The length of the CDR3 is 16 residues. The junction had 12 bases not matched to a gene; V was cut back by 2 bases and J by 7 bases. Here the CDR3 reads CSARNPSGGLLNEQFF. The CDR3 DNA reads as TGCAGTGCTAGAAACCCCAGCGGGGGGCTCCTGAATGAGCAGTTCTTC.

For this clonotype: This may be a read error: a much more frequent sequence differs by one nucleotide. This is likely a read error, given that the CDR3 carries no conserved phenylalanine or tryptophan at its end. This chain uses TRBV7-3 with TRBJ2-3, with D perhaps TRBD1 (5 bases). Germline V gene sequence: CDR1 SGHTA, CDR2 FQGTGA. CDR3 length: 15 amino acids. The V end lost 2 bases, the J end lost 2 bases, and 11 bases lay between the germline ends. DNA for the CDR3: TGTGCCAGCAGCTTAGGACATCTTCCCACAGATACGCAGTATCTT. Protein sequence: CASSLGHLPTDTQYL.

This clonotype was seen ten or more times. The rearrangement joins TRBV12-3 or TRBV12-4 to TRBJ1-5; D not certain. The CDR3 spans 12 residues. Trimming stripped 3 bases from V and 2 bases from J, with 2 bases between. The chain's CDR3 is CASSLGNQPQHF. CDR3 sequence (DNA): TGTGCCAGCAGTTTGGGCAATCAGCCCCAGCATTTT.

In this sample, this clonotype turned up a few times. The chain has TRBV29-1 and TRBJ1-3; a possible D gene is TRBD1 (5 bases). CDR3 length equals 13 residues. Germline CDR1 reads SQVTM; CDR2 reads ANQGSEA. The germline V and J ends were trimmed by 4 bases and 4 bases, with 11 bases remaining between them. The CDR3 region has the DNA TGCAGCGTTGCCGGGACCTACGGAAACACCATATATTTT. Its translation: CSVAGTYGNTIYF.

V usage is TRBV5-5 and J usage is TRBJ1-1; D is ambiguous. This CDR3 is 16 amino acids long. V shed 0 bases and J shed 0 bases, with 12 bases lying between them. Germline CDR1 reads SGHKS; CDR2 reads YYEKEE (reference sequence). The CDR3 sequence: CASSLADGVMNTEAFF. CDR3 in DNA: TGTGCCAGCAGCTTGGCCGACGGGGTCATGAACACTGAAGCTTTCTTT.

On this clonotype: This may be a read error: a much more frequent sequence differs by one nucleotide. The J gene is TRBJ1-2, the V gene TRBV6-2 or TRBV6-3; 8 bases are shared with TRBD1. Germline V gene sequence: CDR1 MNHEY, CDR2 SVGEGT. The CDR3 runs 13 residues. Here the CDR3 reads CASLADRDYGCTF. The CDR3 region has the DNA TGTGCCAGCCTCGCGGACAGGGATTATGGCTGCACCTTC.

This clonotype was counted ten times or more. The rearrangement uses TRBV7-8 and TRBJ2-1; D perhaps matches TRBD2 (6 bases). The CDR3 runs 15 residues. The germline V and J ends were trimmed by 5 bases and 1 base, with 12 bases remaining between them. CDR1 is SGHVS and CDR2 is FQNEAQ in the germline V gene. The CDR3 DNA reads TGTGCCAGCAGCCGAACTAGCTCTTCCTACAATGAGCAGTTCTTC. Translation: CASSRTSSSYNEQFF.

This clonotype was seen a handful of times. The J gene is TRBJ2-3, the V gene TRBV4-1; TRBD1 might be the D (5 bases). V was cut by 1 base and J by 4 bases, with 15 bases left in between. In germline, CDR1 is MGHRA, CDR2 YSYEKL. There are 16 residues in the CDR3. CDR3: CASSQVDRNPPDTQYF. CDR3 sequence (DNA): TGCGCCAGCAGCCAAGTTGACAGAAACCCCCCAGATACGCAGTATTTT.

This sequence joins TRBV5-4 and TRBJ1-2, with 7 nucleotides matching TRBD1. Unmatched junction bases numbered 6, after V lost 4 bases and J lost 3 bases. CDR1 is SGHNT and CDR2 is YYREEE in the germline V gene (reference sequence). The CDR3 contains 14 residues. The CDR3 is CASSPQGDDYGYTF. CDR3 bases: TGTGCCAGCAGCCCGCAGGGGGACGACTATGGCTACACCTTC.

This clonotype has at least ten counts. The chain has TRBV20-1 and TRBJ1-2, with D perhaps matching TRBD1 (5 bases). Trimming pared 4 bases from V and 4 bases from J, leaving 25 bases between. CDR3 length equals 17 residues. Germline CDR1 DFQATT, CDR2 SNEGSKA (reference sequence). The CDR3 DNA sequence: TGCAGTGCTACGCCCTCAGGGTCGAGCGGAATTAGCTATGGCTACACCTTC. It encodes CSATPSGSSGISYGYTF.

This clonotype was found many times. The rearrangement links TRBV6-1 to TRBJ2-7, with D possibly TRBD2 on 6 matching bases. The length of the CDR3 is 14 residues. V shed 7 bases and J shed 1 base, with 14 bases lying between them. The germline V gene has CDR1 MNHNS and CDR2 SASEGT. The CDR3 here is CASTRSSGSYEQYF. CDR3 nucleotides: TGTGCCAGCACACGGAGTAGCGGTTCCTACGAGCAGTACTTC.